A single T cell receptor beta chain is shown here with its context. What it binds is unknown. The data were taken from a study of OX40 agonist ivuxolimab in advanced cancers. Overall study: Ivuxolimab, an agonist antibody against OX40 (CD134), was given to patients.

The V end was cut by 1 base, the J end by 1 base, with 14 bases between. The length of the CDR3 is 17 residues. Germline lookup yields CDR1 LGHNA and CDR2 YSLEER. Study-wide results and limits: No determination was made of the antigen specificity of the expanded peripheral T cells. Fewer expanded clones were found on average in CD4+ than in CD8+ T cells. Both CD4+ and CD8+ T cell populations in blood had undergone clonal expansion by week 6 at 0.1 to 3.0 mg/kg.

Using immunoSEQ multiplex PCR, the repertoire was profiled, and TCRdb retains in-frame clones only, with some absent. The sample has some 82,000 clones, 94% seen once. The sample was CD4+ or CD8+ T cells sorted from blood, taken in a trial of the OX40 agonist ivuxolimab. The receptor's source is an adult with an advanced solid tumor such as melanoma, head and neck, liver or kidney cancer. The chain is built from TRBV4-3 and TRBJ2-1; weak D call: TRBD2 (5 bases). CDR3 in DNA: TGCGCCAGCAGCCAAGGGACTGGCCTAGGGTCCTACAATGAGCAGTTCTTC. Amino acids: CASSQGTGLGSYNEQFF.